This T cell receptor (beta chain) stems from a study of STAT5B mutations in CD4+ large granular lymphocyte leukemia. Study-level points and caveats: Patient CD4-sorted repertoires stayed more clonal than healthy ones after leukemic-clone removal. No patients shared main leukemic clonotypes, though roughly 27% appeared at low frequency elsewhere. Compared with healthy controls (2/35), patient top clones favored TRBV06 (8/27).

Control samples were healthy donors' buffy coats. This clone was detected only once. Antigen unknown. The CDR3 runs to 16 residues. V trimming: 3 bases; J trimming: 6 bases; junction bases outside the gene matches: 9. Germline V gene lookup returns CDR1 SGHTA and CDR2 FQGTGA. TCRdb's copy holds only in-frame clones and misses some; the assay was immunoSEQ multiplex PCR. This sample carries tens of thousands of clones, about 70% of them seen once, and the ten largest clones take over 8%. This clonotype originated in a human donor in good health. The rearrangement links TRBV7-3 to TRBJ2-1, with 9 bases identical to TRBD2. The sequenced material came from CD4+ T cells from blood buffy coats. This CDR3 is CASSLREGSLGNEQFF. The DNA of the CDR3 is TGTGCCAGCAGCTTGCGGGAGGGATCATTGGGCAATGAGCAGTTCTTC. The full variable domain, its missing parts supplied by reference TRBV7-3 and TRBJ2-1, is GAGVSQTPSNKVTEKGKYVELRCDPISGHTALYWYRQSLGQGPEFLIYFQGTGAADDSGLPNDRFFAVRPEGSVSTLKIQRTERGDSAVYLCASSLREGSLGNEQFFGPGTRLTVL.